This entry is about one T cell receptor beta chain. Method: immunoSEQ multiplex PCR; TCRdb's copy keeps in-frame clones and lacks some. Of 150,000 to 250,000 clones listed, 65% to 90% are singletons. The data were taken from a study of blood T cell repertoires in COVID-19. Turning to the study itself: T cells, B-cell-depleted T cells, or PBMCs supplied cDNA or gDNA.

Participant age was roughly 18 to 90 years, and participants resided in roughly 24 US areas. Grouping used clinical history reported by participants in a survey and questionnaire. This CDR3 has 13 residues. Germline lookup yields CDR1 KGHDR and CDR2 SFDVKD. The junction had 6 bases not matched to a gene; V was cut back by 9 bases and J by 4 bases. The rearrangement uses TRBV24-1 and TRBJ2-5, with TRBD2 matching 8 bases. The sequence was obtained from a man aged 40-55 years who had recovered from COVID-19. The source material was PBMCs or T cells enriched from blood (not recorded which). CDR3 nucleotides: TGTGCCACCTGGACTAGCCCACCAGAGACCCAGTACTTC. The encoded protein is CATWTSPPETQYF.